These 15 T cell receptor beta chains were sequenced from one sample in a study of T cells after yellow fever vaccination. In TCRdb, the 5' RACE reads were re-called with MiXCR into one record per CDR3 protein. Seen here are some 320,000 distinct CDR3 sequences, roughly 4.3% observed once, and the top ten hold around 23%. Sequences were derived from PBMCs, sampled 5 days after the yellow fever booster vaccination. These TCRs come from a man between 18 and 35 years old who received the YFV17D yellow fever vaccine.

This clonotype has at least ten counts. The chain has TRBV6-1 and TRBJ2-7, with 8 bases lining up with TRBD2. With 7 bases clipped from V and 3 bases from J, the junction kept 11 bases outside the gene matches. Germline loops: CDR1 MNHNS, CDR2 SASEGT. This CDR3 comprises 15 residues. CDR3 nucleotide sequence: TGTGCCAGCACGGGAGGGCAGCGGACACACTACGAGCAGTACGTC. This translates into CASTGGQRTHYEQYV.

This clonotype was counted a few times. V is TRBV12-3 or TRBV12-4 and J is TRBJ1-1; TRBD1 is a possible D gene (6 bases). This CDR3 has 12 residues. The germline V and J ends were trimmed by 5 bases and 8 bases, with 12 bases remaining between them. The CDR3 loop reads CASSMTGTEAFF. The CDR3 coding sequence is TGTGCCAGCAGTATGACAGGCACCGAAGCTTTCTTT.

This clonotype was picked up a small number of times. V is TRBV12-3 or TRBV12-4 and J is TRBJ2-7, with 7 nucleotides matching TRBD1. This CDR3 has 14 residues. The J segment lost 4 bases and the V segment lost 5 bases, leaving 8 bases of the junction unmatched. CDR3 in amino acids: CASSPPDRAYEQYF. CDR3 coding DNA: TGTGCCAGCAGTCCCCCTGACAGGGCTTACGAGCAGTACTTC.

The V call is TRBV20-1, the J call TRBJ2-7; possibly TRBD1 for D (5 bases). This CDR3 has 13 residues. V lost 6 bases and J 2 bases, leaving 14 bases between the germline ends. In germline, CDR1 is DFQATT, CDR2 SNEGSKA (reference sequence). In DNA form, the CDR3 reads TGCAGTGCAAATTCAGGGATCCCCTACGAGCAGTACGTC. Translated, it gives CSANSGIPYEQYV.

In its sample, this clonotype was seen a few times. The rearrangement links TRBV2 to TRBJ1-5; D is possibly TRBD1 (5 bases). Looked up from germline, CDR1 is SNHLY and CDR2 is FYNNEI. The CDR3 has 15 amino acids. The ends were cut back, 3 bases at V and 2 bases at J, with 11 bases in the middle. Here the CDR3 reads CASSDWGSGNQPQHF. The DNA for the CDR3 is TGTGCCAGCAGTGACTGGGGCAGCGGCAATCAGCCCCAGCATTTT.

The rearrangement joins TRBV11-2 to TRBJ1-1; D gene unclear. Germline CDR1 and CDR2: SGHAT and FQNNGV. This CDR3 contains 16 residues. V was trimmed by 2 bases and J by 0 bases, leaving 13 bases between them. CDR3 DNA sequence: TGTGCCAGCAGCTTACATCCCGCAGCTTTGAACACTGAAGCTTTCTTT. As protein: CASSLHPAALNTEAFF.

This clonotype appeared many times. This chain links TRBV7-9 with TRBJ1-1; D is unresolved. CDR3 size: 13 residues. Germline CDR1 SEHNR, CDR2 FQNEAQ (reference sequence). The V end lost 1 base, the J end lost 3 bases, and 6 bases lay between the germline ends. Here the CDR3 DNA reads TGTGCCAGCAGCTTAGAACAAGACACTGAAGCTTTCTTT. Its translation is CASSLEQDTEAFF.

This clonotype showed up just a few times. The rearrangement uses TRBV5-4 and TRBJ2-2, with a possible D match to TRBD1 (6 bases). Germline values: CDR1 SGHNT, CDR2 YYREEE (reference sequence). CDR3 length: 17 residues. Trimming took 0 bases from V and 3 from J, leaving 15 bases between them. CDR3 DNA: TGTGCCAGCAGCTTGGGAACACAGGGTTCGGACACCGGGGAGCTGTTTTTT. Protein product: CASSLGTQGSDTGELFF.

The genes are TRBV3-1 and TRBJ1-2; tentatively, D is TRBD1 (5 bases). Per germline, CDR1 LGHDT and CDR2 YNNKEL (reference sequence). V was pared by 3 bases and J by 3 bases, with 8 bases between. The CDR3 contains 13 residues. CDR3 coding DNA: TGTGCCAGCAGCCATGGACAAGACTATGGCTACACCTTC. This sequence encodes CASSHGQDYGYTF.

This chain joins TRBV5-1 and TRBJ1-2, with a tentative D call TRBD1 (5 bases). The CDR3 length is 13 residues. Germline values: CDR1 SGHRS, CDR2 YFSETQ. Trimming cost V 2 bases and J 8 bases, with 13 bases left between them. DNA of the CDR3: TGCGCCAGCAGCTTCAGGGAGTGGGACGGCTACACCTTC. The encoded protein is CASSFREWDGYTF. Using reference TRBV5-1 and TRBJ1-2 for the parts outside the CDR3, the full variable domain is KAGVTQTPRYLIKTRGQQVTLSCSPISGHRSVSWYQQTPGQGLQFLFEYFSETQRNKGNFPGRFSGRQFSNSRSEMNVSTLELGDSALYLCASSFREWDGYTFGSGTRLTVV.

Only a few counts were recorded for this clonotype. This CDR3 is CASSQDIRGTHNEQYF. Written as DNA, the CDR3 is TGCGCCAGCAGCCAAGATATTCGGGGGACACACAACGAGCAGTACTTC. The chain employs TRBV4-3 and TRBJ2-7, with D perhaps being TRBD1 or TRBD2 (6 bases each). This CDR3 has 16 residues. The ends were cut back, 0 bases at V and 5 bases at J, with 17 bases in the middle. Germline values: CDR1 LGHNA, CDR2 YSLEER.

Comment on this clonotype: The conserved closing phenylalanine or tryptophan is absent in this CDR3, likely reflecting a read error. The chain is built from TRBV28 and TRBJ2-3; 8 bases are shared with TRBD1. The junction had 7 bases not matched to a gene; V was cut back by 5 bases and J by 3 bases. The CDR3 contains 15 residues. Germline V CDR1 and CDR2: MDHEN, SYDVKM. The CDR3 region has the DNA TGTGCCAGCAGTCTACAGGGGGTAGGGACAGATACGCAGTATTCT. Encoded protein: CASSLQGVGTDTQYS.

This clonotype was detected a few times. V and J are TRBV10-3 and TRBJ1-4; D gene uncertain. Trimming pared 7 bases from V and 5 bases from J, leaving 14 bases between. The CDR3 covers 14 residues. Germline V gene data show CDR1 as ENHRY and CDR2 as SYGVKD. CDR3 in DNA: TGTGCCATCAAGTCGTCAGGCCGAAATGAAAAACTGTTTTTT. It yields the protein CAIKSSGRNEKLFF.

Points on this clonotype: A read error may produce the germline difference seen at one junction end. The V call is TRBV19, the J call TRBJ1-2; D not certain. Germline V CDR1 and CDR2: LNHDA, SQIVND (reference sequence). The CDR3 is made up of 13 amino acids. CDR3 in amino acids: CASGVGGFDGYPF. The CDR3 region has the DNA TGTGCCTCAGGTGTGGGCGGGTTCGATGGCTACCCCTTC.

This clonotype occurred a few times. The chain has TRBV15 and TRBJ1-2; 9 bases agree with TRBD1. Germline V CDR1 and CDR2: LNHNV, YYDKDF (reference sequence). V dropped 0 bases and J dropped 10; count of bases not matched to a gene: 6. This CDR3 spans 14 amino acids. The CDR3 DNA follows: TGTGCCACCAGCAGAGATCGGACAGGGGAAGCCTACACCTTC. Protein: CATSRDRTGEAYTF. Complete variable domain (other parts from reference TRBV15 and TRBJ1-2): DAMVIQNPRYQVTQFGKPVTLSCSQTLNHNVMYWYQQKSSQAPKLLFHYYDKDFNNEADTPDNFQSRRPNTSFCFLDIRSPGLGDTAMYLCATSRDRTGEAYTFGSGTRLTVV.